One and the same sample provided the 11 T cell receptor beta chains below, sequenced in a study of blood T cell repertoires in COVID-19. Repertoires were generated with immunoSEQ multiplex PCR, while TCRdb's copy carries only in-frame clones and drops some. The sample consists of more than 90,000 clones, approximately 85% of them appearing once. Sequenced: peripheral blood. Receptors originate from a man in his forties or fifties with acute or convalescent COVID-19.

The gene calls are TRBV4-3 and TRBJ2-2; 9 bases match TRBD1. Unmatched junction bases numbered 6, after V lost 3 bases and J lost 4 bases. Per the germline V gene, CDR1 is LGHNA and CDR2 is YSLEER. The CDR3 totals 16 residues. CDR3 sequence: CASSHVTGGGTGELFF. For the CDR3, the DNA is TGCGCCAGCAGCCACGTTACAGGGGGCGGCACCGGGGAGCTGTTTTTT.

V and J are TRBV6-5 and TRBJ2-1; 14 nucleotides match TRBD2. Losses at the gene ends were 7 bases for V and 9 bases for J; bases not matched to a gene: 5. The CDR3 extends over 14 amino acids. CDR1 MNHEY and CDR2 SVGAGI come from the germline V gene. The CDR3 region is CASIGTSGSGEQFF. Here the CDR3 DNA reads TGTGCCAGCATAGGGACTAGCGGGAGCGGTGAGCAGTTCTTC.

V is TRBV5-1 and J is TRBJ2-7, with D tentatively TRBD2 (5 bases). Germline CDR1 reads SGHRS; CDR2 reads YFSETQ. The V and J ends lost 6 bases and 7 bases respectively, with 23 bases between them. CDR3 size: 15 residues. CDR3 protein: CASTVGTTISGEQYF. The CDR3 nucleotides are TGCGCCAGCACAGTCGGAACGACCATTTCGGGGGAGCAGTACTTC.

This chain connects TRBV7-2 to TRBJ1-1; 9 nucleotides match TRBD1. This CDR3 spans 13 amino acids. Germline lookup yields CDR1 SGHTA and CDR2 FQGNSA. The J segment lost 10 bases and the V segment lost 6 bases, leaving 9 bases of the junction unmatched. The CDR3 loop is CASSVQGANIAFF. The CDR3, as DNA: TGTGCCAGCAGTGTACAGGGGGCCAATATAGCTTTCTTT.

This clone has only one observation. This chain joins TRBV11-2 and TRBJ2-3; no reliable D call. This CDR3 spans 14 amino acids. V was trimmed by 5 bases and J by 1 base, leaving 10 bases between them. Germline V gene sequence: CDR1 SGHAT, CDR2 FQNNGV. The CDR3 region has the DNA TGTGCCAGCAGCCCCCAGATGGGCACAGATACGCAGTATTTT. It codes for CASSPQMGTDTQYF. The variable domain in full, completed from reference TRBV11-2 and TRBJ2-3, reads EAGVAQSPRYKIIEKRQSVAFWCNPISGHATLYWYQQILGQGPKLLIQFQNNGVVDDSQLPKDRFSAERLKGVDSTLKIQPAKLEDSAVYLCASSPQMGTDTQYFGPGTRLTVL.

This clone has a single count. The chain employs TRBV12-3 or TRBV12-4 and TRBJ2-7; D is ambiguous. There are 12 residues in the CDR3. Between the trimmed V and J ends, which lost 3 bases and 4 bases, there was a span of 7 bases. The CDR3 nucleotides read TGTGCCAGCAGTTTTTCCCCTTACGAGCAGTACTTC. Its protein is CASSFSPYEQYF.

The chain employs TRBV5-1 and TRBJ2-5; 14 nucleotides align to TRBD2. This CDR3 is 18 amino acids long. J gave up 0 bases and V 4 bases, and 8 bases lay outside the gene matches. CDR1 SGHRS and CDR2 YFSETQ come from the germline V gene. CDR3 DNA sequence: TGCGCCAGCAGCAAAGGGACTAGCGGGGGCGAATACCAAGAGACCCAGTACTTC. Protein sequence: CASSKGTSGGEYQETQYF.

CDR3 coding DNA: TGTGCCAGCAGTTACGTCCAGAAAGGCTACACCTTC. This codes for CASSYVQKGYTF. The gene calls are TRBV6-2 or TRBV6-3 and TRBJ1-2; D unresolved. The V end was cut by 2 bases, the J end by 8 bases, with 9 bases between. CDR3 length: 12 residues. Germline CDR1 is MNHEY and CDR2 is SVGEGT.

The genes are TRBV7-9 and TRBJ2-5, with 10 nucleotides matching TRBD1. The CDR3 spans 14 residues. Per germline, CDR1 SEHNR and CDR2 FQNEAQ (reference sequence). Trimming removed 4 bases from V and 5 bases from J; junction bases left unmatched: 4. The CDR3 bases are TGTGCCAGCAGCTCCGCGGGACAGGGGGAGACCCAGTACTTC. Protein product: CASSSAGQGETQYF.

V gene TRBV18 combines with J gene TRBJ2-3, with D possibly TRBD1 on 6 matching bases. Germline loops: CDR1 KGHSH, CDR2 LQKENI. V shed 2 bases and J shed 3 bases, with 12 bases lying between them. The CDR3 spans 15 residues. The CDR3 sequence: CASSPSRGATDTQYF. DNA for the CDR3: TGTGCCAGCTCACCATCCAGGGGCGCGACAGATACGCAGTATTTT.

The chain recombines TRBV11-2 with TRBJ2-7; possibly TRBD2 for D (8 bases). The CDR3 runs 15 residues. Trimming took off 5 bases at V and 4 bases at J, with 18 bases between the two ends. Germline V CDR1 and CDR2: SGHAT, FQNNGV. CDR3: CASSPGGSGGYEQYF. The DNA for the CDR3 is TGTGCCAGCAGCCCAGGGGGGAGCGGGGGTTACGAGCAGTACTTC.